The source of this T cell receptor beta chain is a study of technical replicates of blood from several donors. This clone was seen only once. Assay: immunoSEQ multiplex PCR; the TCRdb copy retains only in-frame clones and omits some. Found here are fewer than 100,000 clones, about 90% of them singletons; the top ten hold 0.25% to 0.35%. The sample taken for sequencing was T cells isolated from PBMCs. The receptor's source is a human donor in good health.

CDR3 in DNA: TGTGCCAGCAGCTTAGATGGGACAGGGCAAGGCTACACCTTC. Amino acids: CASSLDGTGQGYTF. The rearrangement uses TRBV11-3 and TRBJ1-2, with TRBD1 identical over 9 bases. J lost 8 bases, V lost 0 bases, and 4 bases had no gene match. The CDR3 is 14 amino acids. Germline CDR1 is SGHNT and CDR2 is YENEEA.